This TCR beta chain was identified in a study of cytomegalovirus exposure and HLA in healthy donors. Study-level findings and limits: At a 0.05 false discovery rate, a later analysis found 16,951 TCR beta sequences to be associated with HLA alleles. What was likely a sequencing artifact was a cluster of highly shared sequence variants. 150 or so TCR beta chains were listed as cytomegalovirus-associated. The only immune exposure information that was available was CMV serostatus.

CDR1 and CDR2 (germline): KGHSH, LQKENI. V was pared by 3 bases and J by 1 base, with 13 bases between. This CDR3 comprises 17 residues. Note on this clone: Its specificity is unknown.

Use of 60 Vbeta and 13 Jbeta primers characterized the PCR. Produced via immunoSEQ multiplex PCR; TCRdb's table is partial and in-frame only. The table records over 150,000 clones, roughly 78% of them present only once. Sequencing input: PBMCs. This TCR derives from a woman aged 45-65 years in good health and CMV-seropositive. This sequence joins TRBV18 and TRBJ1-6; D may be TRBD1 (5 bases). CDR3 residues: CASSPQGPGSYNSPLHF. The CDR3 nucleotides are TGTGCCAGCTCACCCCAGGGCCCAGGATCCTATAATTCACCCCTCCACTTT.